What follows is one T cell receptor beta chain and its context. Trimming removed 7 bases from V and 1 base from J; junction bases left unmatched: 8. This CDR3 contains 15 residues. The V gene's germline CDR1 is LNHDA and CDR2 SQIVND (reference sequence). This table comes from immunoSEQ multiplex PCR, and its TCRdb copy is limited to in-frame clones, with some not included. The sample contains about 69,000 clones, 90% to 95% of which appear only once. The sample belongs to a study of T cell changes during pregnancy in multiple sclerosis. The material sequenced was CD4+ T cells from peripheral blood mononuclear cells, taken in the third trimester of pregnancy. The receptor's source is a female donor in good health, enrolled as a control in a pregnancy study. The chain uses TRBV19 and TRBJ1-1; 8 positions agree with TRBD1. CDR3 in amino acids: CASTDRGSGNTEAFF. The CDR3 nucleotides are TGTGCCAGTACCGACAGGGGTTCAGGGAACACTGAAGCTTTCTTT.